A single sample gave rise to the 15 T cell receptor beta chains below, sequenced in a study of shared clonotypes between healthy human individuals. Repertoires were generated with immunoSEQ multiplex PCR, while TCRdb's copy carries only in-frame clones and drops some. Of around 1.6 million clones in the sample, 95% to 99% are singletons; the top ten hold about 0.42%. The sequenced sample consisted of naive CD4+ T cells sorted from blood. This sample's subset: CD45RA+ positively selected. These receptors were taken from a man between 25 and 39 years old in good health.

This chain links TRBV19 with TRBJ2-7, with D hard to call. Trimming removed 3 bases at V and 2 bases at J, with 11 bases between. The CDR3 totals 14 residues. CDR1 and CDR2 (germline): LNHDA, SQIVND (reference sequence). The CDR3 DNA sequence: TGTGCCAGTAGTATGGGGTCCGCTCCCTACGAGCAGTACTTC. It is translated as CASSMGSAPYEQYF. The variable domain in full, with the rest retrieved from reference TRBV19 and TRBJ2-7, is DGGITQSPKYLFRKEGQNVTLSCEQNLNHDAMYWYRQDPGQGLRLIYYSQIVNDFQKGDIAEGYSVSREKKESFPLTVTSAQKNPTAFYLCASSMGSAPYEQYFGPGTRLTVT.

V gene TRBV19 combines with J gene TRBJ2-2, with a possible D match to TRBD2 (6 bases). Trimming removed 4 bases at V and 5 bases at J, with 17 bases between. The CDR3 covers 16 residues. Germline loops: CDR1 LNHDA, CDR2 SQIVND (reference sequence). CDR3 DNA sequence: TGTGCCAGTAGTACAACCGGGACGGGGAGGACCGGGGAGCTGTTTTTT. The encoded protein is CASSTTGTGRTGELFF.

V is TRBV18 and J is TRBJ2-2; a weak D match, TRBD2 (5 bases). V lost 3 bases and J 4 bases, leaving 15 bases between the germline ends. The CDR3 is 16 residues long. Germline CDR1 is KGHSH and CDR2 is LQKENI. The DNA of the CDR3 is TGTGCCAGCTCACCCCCCGTGGGAGTCCGCACCGGGGAGCTGTTTTTT. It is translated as CASSPPVGVRTGELFF.

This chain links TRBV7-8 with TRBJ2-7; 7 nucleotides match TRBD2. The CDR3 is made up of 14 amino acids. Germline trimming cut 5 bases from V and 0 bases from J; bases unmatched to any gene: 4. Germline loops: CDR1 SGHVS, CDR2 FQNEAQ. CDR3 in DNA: TGTGCCAGCAGCATAGAGCGGGACTCCTACGAGCAGTACTTC. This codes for CASSIERDSYEQYF.

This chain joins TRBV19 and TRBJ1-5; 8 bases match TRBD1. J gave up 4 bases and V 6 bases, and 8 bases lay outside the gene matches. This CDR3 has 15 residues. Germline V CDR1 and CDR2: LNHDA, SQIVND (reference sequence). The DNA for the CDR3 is TGTGCCAGTAGCGGACAGGGAAAAGGGAATCAGCCCCAGCATTTT. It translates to CASSGQGKGNQPQHF.

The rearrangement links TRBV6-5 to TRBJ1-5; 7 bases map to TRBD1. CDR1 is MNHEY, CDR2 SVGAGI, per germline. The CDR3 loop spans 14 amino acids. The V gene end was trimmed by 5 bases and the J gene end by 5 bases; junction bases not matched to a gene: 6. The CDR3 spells CASSERGPYQPQHF. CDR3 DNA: TGTGCCAGCAGTGAAAGGGGGCCTTATCAGCCCCAGCATTTT.

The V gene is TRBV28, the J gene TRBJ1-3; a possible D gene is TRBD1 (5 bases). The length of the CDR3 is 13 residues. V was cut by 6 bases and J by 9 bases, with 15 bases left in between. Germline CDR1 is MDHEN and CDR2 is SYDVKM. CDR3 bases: TGTGCCAGCAGCGGGGGGGTTGAAGTCACCATATATTTT. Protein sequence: CASSGGVEVTIYF.

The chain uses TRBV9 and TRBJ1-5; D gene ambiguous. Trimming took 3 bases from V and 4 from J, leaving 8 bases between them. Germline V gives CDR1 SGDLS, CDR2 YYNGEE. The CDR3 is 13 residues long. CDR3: CASSADQNQPQHF. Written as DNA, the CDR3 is TGTGCCAGCAGCGCGGATCAAAATCAGCCCCAGCATTTT.

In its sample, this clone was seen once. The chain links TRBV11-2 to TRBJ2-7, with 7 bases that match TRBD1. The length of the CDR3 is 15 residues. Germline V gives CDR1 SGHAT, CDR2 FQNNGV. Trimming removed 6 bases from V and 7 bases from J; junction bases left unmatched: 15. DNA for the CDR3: TGTGCCAGCAGTTATACACAGGGGCGACTTACGGAGCAGTACTTC. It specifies CASSYTQGRLTEQYF.

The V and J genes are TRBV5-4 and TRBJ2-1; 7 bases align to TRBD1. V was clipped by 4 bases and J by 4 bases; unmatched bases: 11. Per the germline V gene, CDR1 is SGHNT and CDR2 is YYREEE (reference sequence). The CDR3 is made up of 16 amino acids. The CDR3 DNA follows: TGTGCCAGCAGCAAAGGGACAGCCGCCCGATACAATGAGCAGTTCTTC. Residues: CASSKGTAARYNEQFF.

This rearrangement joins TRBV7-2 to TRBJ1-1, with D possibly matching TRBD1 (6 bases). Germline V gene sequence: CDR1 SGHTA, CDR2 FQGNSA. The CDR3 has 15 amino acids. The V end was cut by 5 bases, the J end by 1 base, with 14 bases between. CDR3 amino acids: CASSPGARGNTEAFF. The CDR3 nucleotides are TGTGCCAGCAGCCCAGGGGCCCGTGGGAACACTGAAGCTTTCTTT.

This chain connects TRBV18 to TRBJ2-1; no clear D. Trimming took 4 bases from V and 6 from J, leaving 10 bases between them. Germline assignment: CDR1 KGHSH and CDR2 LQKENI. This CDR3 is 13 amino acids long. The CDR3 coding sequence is TGTGCCAGCTCACGAAGCGAGTTCAATGAGCAGTTCTTC. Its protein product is CASSRSEFNEQFF.

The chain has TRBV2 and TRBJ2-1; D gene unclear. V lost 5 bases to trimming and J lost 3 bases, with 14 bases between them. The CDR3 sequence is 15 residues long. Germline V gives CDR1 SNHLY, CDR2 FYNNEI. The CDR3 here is CASSPSDENYNEQFF. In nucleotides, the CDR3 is TGTGCCAGCAGTCCCTCTGACGAGAACTACAATGAGCAGTTCTTC. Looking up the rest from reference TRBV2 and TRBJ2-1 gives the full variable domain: EPEVTQTPSHQVTQMGQEVILRCVPISNHLYFYWYRQILGQKVEFLVSFYNNEISEKSEIFDDQFSVERPDGSNFTLKIRSTKLEDSAMYFCASSPSDENYNEQFFGPGTRLTVL.

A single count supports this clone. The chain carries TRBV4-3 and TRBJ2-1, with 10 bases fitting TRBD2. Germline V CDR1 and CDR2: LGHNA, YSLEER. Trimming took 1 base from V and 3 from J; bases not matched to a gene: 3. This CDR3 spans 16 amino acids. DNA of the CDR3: TGCGCCAGCAGCCAAGGGCTAGCGGGAGACTACAATGAGCAGTTCTTC. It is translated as CASSQGLAGDYNEQFF.

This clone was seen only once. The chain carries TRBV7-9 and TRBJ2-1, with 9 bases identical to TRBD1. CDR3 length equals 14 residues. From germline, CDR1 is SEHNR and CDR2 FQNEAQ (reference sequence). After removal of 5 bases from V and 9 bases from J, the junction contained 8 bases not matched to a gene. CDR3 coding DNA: TGTGCCAGCAGCACCGGCACAGGGGGCATTGAGCAGTTCTTC. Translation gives CASSTGTGGIEQFF.